This T cell receptor (beta chain) was sequenced for a study of a mutant IDH1 vaccine in newly diagnosed glioma. Across the study: Patients previously underwent radiotherapy, temozolomide, or both, and most underwent both.

With regard to this clone: As yet, its antigen is unknown.

TCRdb's copy holds only in-frame clones and misses some; the assay was immunoSEQ multiplex PCR. This sample has 8,500 to 14,000 clones; 81% occur once, and the top ten carry around 18%. Time point defined: week 47, end of study. All doses held 300 ug of mutant IDH1 20-mer peptide, with topical imiquimod. This CDR3 region has 14 residues. The ends were cut back, 6 bases at V and 8 bases at J, with 16 bases in the middle. Germline V gene lookup returns CDR1 MNHEY and CDR2 SMNVEV (reference sequence). Sample: PBMCs, taken from a glioma patient whose treatment included an IDH1 peptide vaccine. The TCR was taken from a man aged 30 to 39 with glioma. The chain combines TRBV27 with TRBJ2-2, with D perhaps matching TRBD1 (5 bases). DNA for the CDR3: TGTGCCAGCAGGGCACCTAGGGGATTTGGGGAGCTGTTTTTT. Translating it yields CASRAPRGFGELFF.